This section outlines one T cell receptor beta chain sequence together with its context. The assay was immunoSEQ multiplex PCR, and TCRdb's table has in-frame clones only and misses some. The sample yields under 450,000 clones, 90% seen once. This CDR3 is 12 amino acids long. In germline, CDR1 is SGHTA, CDR2 FQGNSA. Trimming shortened V by 1 base and J by 4 bases, and 4 bases separated the two germline ends. These data come from a study of control samples from healthy donors and cancer patients. This TCR derives from a middle-aged man with head and neck cancer. The gene calls are TRBV7-2 and TRBJ1-1; D is unclear. The sample was PBMCs. Here the CDR3 reads CASSLEVTEAFF. The CDR3 nucleotides are TGTGCCAGCAGCTTAGAGGTCACTGAAGCTTTCTTT.